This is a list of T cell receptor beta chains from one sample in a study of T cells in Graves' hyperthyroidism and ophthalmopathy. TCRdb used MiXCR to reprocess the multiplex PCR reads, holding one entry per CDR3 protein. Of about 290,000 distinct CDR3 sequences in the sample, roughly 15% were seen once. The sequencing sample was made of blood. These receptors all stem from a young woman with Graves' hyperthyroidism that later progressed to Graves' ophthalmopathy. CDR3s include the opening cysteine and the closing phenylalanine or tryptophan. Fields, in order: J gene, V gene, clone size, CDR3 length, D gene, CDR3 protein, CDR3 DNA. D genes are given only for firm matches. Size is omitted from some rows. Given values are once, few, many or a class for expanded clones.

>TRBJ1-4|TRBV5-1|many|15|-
CASSLPGSTNEKLFF
TGCGCCAGCAGCTTACCGGGATCAACTAATGAAAAACTGTTTTTT
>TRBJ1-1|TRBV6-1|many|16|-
CASSEPVGGGDTEAFF
TGTGCCAGCAGTGAACCCGTTGGGGGGGGTGACACTGAAGCTTTCTTT
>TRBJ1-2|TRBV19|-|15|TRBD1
CASSRDSQTNYGYTF
TGTGCCAGTTCCCGGGACAGCCAAACTAACTATGGCTACACCTTC
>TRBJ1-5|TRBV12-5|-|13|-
CASGTDGIGPQHF
TGTGCTAGTGGCACCGACGGGATAGGGCCCCAGCATTTT
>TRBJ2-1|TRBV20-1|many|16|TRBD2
CSAAQTSGIRWYEQFF
TGCAGTGCTGCCCAGACTAGCGGGATAAGGTGGTATGAGCAGTTCTTC
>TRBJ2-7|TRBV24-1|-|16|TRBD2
CATSERGTSGSYEQYF
TGTGCCACCAGTGAGCGCGGGACTAGCGGGAGCTACGAGCAGTACTTC
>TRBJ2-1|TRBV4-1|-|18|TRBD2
CASSQDPWTSGNRNEQFF
TGCGCCAGCAGCCAAGATCCTTGGACTAGCGGGAATCGCAATGAGCAGTTCTTC
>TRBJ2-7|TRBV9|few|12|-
CASSIYYNEQYF
TGTGCCAGCAGCATATATTACAATGAGCAGTACTTC
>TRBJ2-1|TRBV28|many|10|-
CASAGIEQFF
TGTGCCAGTGCGGGGATCGAGCAGTTCTTC
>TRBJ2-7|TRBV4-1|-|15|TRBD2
CASSQAWRENYEQYF
TGCGCCAGCAGCCAAGCGTGGCGGGAGAACTACGAGCAGTACTTC
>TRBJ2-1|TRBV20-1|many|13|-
CSAYTDKYNEQFF
TGCAGTGCGTATACGGACAAGTACAATGAGCAGTTCTTC
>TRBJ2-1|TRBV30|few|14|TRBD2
CAWTGLARYSEQFF
TGTGCCTGGACTGGACTAGCGAGATACAGTGAGCAGTTCTTC
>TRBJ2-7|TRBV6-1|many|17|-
CASSLGGLGRYSYEQYF
TGTGCCAGCAGTTTGGGGGGGCTGGGTCGGTACTCCTACGAGCAGTACTTC
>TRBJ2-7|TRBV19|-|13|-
CASSMGRVYEQYF
TGTGCCAGTAGTATGGGCAGGGTCTACGAGCAGTACTTC
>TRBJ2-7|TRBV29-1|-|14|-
CSVVDVGGWKEQYF
TGCAGCGTTGTGGATGTAGGGGGGTGGAAAGAGCAGTACTTC
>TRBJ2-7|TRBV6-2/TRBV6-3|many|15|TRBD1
CASSLFRDRGYEQYF
TGTGCCAGCAGCCTATTCCGGGACAGGGGCTACGAGCAGTACTTC
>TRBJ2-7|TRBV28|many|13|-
CASSLSGEDEQYF
TGTGCCAGCAGTCTATCCGGGGAAGACGAGCAGTACTTC
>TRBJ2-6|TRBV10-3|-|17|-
CAISGAGGPSGANVLTF
TGTGCCATCAGTGGCGCCGGGGGGCCCTCTGGGGCCAACGTCCTGACTTTC
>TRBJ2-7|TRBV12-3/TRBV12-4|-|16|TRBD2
CASSGLAGGLSYEQYF
TGTGCCAGCAGCGGACTAGCGGGGGGGCTCTCCTACGAGCAGTACTTC
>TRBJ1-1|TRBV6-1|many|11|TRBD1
CRTGLNTEAFF
TGTCGGACAGGCTTGAACACTGAAGCTTTCTTT
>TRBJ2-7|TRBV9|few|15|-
CASSPGEDYVYEQYF
TGTGCCAGCAGCCCAGGAGAGGACTACGTCTACGAGCAGTACTTC
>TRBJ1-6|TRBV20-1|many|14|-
CSAPGGSHNSPLHF
TGCAGTGCTCCAGGAGGCAGCCATAATTCACCCCTCCACTTT
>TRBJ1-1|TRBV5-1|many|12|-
CASSPNTFEAFF
TGCGCCAGCAGCCCGAACACCTTTGAAGCTTTCTTT
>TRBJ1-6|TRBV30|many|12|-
CAWSVGIESLHF
TGTGCCTGGAGTGTCGGGATAGAGTCCCTCCACTTT
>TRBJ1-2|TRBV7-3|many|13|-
CASSSPGEAGYTF
TGTGCCAGCAGCTCCCCGGGGGAGGCTGGCTACACCTTC
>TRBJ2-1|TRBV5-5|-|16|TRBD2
CASSLGGLAGTNEQFF
TGCGCCAGCAGCTTGGGGGGACTAGCAGGAACCAATGAGCAGTTCTTC
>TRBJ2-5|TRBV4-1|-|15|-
CASSQPRLALRTQYF
TGCGCCAGCAGCCAGCCCAGGCTAGCACTGAGGACCCAGTACTTC
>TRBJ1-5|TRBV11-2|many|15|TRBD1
CASSLVPGGAQPQHF
TGTGCCAGCAGCTTAGTCCCAGGGGGGGCTCAGCCCCAGCATTTT
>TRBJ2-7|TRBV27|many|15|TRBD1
CASSLSGQGSYEQYF
TGTGCCAGCAGTTTATCGGGACAGGGCTCCTACGAGCAGTACTTC
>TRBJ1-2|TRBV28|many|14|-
CASSPEDRDYGYTF
TGTGCCAGCAGCCCCGAGGACCGGGACTATGGCTACACCTTC
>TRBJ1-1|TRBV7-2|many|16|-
CASSLEAGNGNTEAFF
TGTGCCAGCAGCTTAGAGGCGGGCAACGGTAACACTGAAGCTTTCTTT
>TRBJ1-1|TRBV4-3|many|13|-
CASSESPNTEAFF
TGCGCCAGCAGCGAAAGCCCGAACACTGAAGCTTTCTTT
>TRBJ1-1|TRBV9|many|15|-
CASSVTGTRNTEAFF
TGTGCCAGCAGCGTTACCGGGACAAGGAACACTGAAGCTTTCTTT
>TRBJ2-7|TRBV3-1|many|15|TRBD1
CASSLPGTGLYEQYF
TGTGCCAGCAGCCTCCCCGGGACAGGATTATACGAGCAGTACTTC
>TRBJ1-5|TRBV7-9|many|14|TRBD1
CASSDRGGNQPQHF
TGTGCCAGCAGTGACAGGGGAGGCAATCAGCCCCAGCATTTT
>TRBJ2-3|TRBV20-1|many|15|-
CSAKGGKGYTDTQYF
TGCAGTGCTAAGGGCGGGAAGGGGTACACAGATACGCAGTATTTT
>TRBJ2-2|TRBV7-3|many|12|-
CASSSFGGELFF
TGTGCCAGCAGCTCCTTTGGCGGGGAGCTGTTTTTT
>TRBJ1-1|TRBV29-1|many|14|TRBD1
CSSLGQGSNTEAFF
TGCAGCTCCCTCGGACAGGGGTCAAACACTGAAGCTTTCTTT
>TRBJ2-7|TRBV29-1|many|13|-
CSVGVSSSYEQYF
TGCAGCGTTGGTGTCAGTTCGTCCTACGAGCAGTACTTC
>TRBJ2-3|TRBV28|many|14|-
CASSFLSGTDTQYF
TGTGCCAGCAGTTTCCTGTCTGGCACAGATACGCAGTATTTT
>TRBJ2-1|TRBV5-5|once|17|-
CASSQALHWGAYNEQFF
TGCGCCAGCAGCCAAGCCTTGCACTGGGGCGCCTACAATGAGCAGTTCTTC
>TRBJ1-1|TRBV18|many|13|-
CASSPTAYTEAFF
TGTGCCAGCTCACCGACGGCTTACACTGAAGCTTTCTTT
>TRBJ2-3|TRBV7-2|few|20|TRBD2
CASSPPRTSGRPESTDTQYF
TGTGCCAGCTCACCACCGAGGACTAGCGGGAGGCCAGAGTCCACAGATACGCAGTATTTT
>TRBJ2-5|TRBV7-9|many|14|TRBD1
CASLRTGGKETQYF
TGTGCCAGCCTCAGGACAGGGGGCAAAGAGACCCAGTACTTC
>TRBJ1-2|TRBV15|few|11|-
CATSRDRGYTF
TGTGCCACCAGCAGAGATCGGGGCTACACCTTC
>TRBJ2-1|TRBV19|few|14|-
CASSIFSIYNEQFF
TGTGCCAGTAGTATATTTTCAATCTACAATGAGCAGTTCTTC
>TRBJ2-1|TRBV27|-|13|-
CASMDSSYNEQFF
TGTGCCAGCATGGACAGCTCCTACAATGAGCAGTTCTTC